The T cell receptor beta chain under discussion was sequenced for a study of CD8+CD57+ T cells in acquired aplastic anemia. Study-wide findings and caveats: No significant patient-versus-control difference appeared in CD8+ Simpson's diversity.

This clonotype appeared once. Its antigen is not known. Germline loops: CDR1 DFQATT, CDR2 SNEGSKA (reference sequence). This CDR3 has 14 amino acids. With 3 bases removed from V and 0 bases from J, the gap between germline ends came to 12 bases. Patients who underwent sequencing had shown CD8+CD57+ cell expansion by flow cytometry. Researchers used genomic DNA as the template to profile TCR beta VDJ and CDR3. TCRdb reprocessed the reads via MiXCR and lists one record per CDR3 protein. This sample has about half a million distinct CDR3 sequences; around a third occur once, and the top ten carry around 0.82%.

Material for sequencing was sorted CD4+, CD8+, or CD8+CD57+ T cells (not recorded which) from PBMCs. The receptor's source is a human donor with aplastic anemia. V and J are TRBV20-1 and TRBJ2-7, with TRBD1 as a possible D gene (6 bases). The DNA for the CDR3 is TGCAGTGCTAGCGCCAAGGACAGCTCCTACGAGCAGTACTTC. Translating it yields CSASAKDSSYEQYF.